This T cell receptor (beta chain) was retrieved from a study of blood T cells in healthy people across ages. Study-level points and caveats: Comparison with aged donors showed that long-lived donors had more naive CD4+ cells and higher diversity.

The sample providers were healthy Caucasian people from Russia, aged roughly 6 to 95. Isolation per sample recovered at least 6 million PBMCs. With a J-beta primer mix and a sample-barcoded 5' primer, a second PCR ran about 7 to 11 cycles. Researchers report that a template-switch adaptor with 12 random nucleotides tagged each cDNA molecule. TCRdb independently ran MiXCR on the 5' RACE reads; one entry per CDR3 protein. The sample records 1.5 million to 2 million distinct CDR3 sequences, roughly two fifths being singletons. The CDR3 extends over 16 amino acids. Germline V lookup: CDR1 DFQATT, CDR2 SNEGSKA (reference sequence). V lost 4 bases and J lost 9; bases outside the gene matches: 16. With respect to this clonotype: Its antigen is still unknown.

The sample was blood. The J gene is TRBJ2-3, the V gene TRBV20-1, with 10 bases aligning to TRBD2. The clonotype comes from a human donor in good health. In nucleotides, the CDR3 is TGCAGTGCTACGAATAGAGCGGGGGGGCAGGTTGAGACGCAGTATTTT. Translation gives CSATNRAGGQVETQYF.